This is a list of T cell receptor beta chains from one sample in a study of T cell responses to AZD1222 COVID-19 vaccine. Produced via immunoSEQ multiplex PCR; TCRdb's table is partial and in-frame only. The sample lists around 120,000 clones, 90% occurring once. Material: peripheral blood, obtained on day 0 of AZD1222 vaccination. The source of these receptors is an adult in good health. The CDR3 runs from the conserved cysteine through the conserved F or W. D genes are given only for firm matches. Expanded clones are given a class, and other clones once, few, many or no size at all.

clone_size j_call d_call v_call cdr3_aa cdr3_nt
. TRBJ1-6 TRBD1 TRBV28 CASSLTGTAKRSYNSPLHF TGTGCCAGCAGTTTAACGGGGACAGCCAAGCGCTCCTATAATTCACCCCTCCACTTT
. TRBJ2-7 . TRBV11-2 CASSLGDYTRRVHEQYF TGTGCCAGCAGCTTAGGCGATTATACCCGCAGGGTCCACGAGCAGTACTTC
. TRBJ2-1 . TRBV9 CASSVGVSSYNEQFF TGTGCCAGCAGCGTAGGAGTATCCTCCTACAATGAGCAGTTCTTC
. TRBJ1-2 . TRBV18 CASSLDRNYGYTF TGTGCCAGCTCACTTGACAGAAATTATGGCTACACCTTC
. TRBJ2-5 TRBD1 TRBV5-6 CASSPRTGGQETQYF TGTGCCAGCAGCCCACGGACAGGGGGCCAAGAGACCCAGTACTTC
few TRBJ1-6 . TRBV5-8 CASSLLWDSPLHF TGTGCCAGCAGCTTGCTGTGGGACTCACCCCTCCACTTT
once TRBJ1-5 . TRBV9 CASSVGSGVQPQHF TGTGCCAGCAGCGTAGGTTCAGGGGTTCAGCCCCAGCATTTT
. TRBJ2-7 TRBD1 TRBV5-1 CASSLAGQGVGEQYF TGCGCCAGCAGCTTGGCCGGACAGGGGGTCGGAGAGCAGTACTTC
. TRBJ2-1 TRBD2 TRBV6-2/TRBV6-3 CASSFLGLAGVGDEQFF TGTGCCAGCAGTTTCCTCGGACTAGCGGGAGTGGGAGATGAGCAGTTCTTC
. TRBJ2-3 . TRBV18 CASSPYIADTQYF TGTGCCAGCTCACCCTACATCGCAGATACGCAGTATTTT
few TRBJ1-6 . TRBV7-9 CASSRGGEGSPLHF TGTGCCAGCAGTCGTGGTGGGGAGGGGTCACCCCTCCACTTT
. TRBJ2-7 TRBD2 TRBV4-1 CASSQEGKGGANEQYF TGCGCCAGCAGCCAAGAAGGAAAGGGAGGGGCGAACGAGCAGTACTTC
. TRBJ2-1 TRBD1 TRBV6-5 CASTSGQGFLDEQFF TGTGCCAGCACCTCGGGACAGGGGTTTTTGGATGAGCAGTTCTTC
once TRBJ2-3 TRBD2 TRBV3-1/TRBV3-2 CASSQDGTSGITDTQYF TGTGCCAGCAGCCAAGACGGGACTAGCGGGATCACAGATACGCAGTATTTT
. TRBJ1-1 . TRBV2 CASSVQGNTEAFF TGTGCCAGCAGTGTCCAGGGGAACACTGAAGCTTTCTTT
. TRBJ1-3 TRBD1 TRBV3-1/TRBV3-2 CASSQDRGIGNTIYF TGTGCCAGCAGCCAAGACAGGGGGATTGGGAACACCATATATTTT
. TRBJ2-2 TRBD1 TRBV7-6 CASSPSGTGLLNTGELFF TGTGCCAGCAGCCCCAGCGGGACAGGGCTACTGAACACCGGGGAGCTGTTTTTT
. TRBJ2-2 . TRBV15 CATAQTRGTGELFF TGTGCCACCGCACAGACACGTGGCACCGGGGAGCTGTTTTTT
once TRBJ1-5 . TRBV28 CASSRGGSHQPQHF TGTGCCAGCAGCCGGGGGGGCTCGCATCAGCCCCAGCATTTT
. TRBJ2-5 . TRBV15 CATSRARAGGGETQYF TGTGCCACCAGCAGGGCTCGGGCAGGGGGAGGTGAGACCCAGTACTTC
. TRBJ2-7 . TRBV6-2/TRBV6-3 CASSRDPRVSYEQYF TGTGCCAGCAGTCGGGACCCGAGGGTCTCCTACGAGCAGTACTTC
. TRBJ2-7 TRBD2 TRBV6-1 CASSGGLAGGGHEQYF TGTGCCAGCAGTGGGGGACTAGCGGGCGGAGGCCACGAGCAGTACTTC
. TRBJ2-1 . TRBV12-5 CASGSYNEQFF TGTGCTAGTGGTTCTTACAATGAGCAGTTCTTC
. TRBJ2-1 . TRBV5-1 CASSLYTRSSYNEQFF TGCGCCAGCAGCTTGTATACTCGGAGCTCCTACAATGAGCAGTTCTTC
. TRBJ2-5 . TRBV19 CASSISGAGGTQYF TGTGCCAGTAGTATCTCGGGGGCCGGAGGGACCCAGTACTTC
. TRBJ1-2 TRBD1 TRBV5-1 CASSSRDRGAYGYTF TGCGCCAGCAGTTCCCGGGACAGGGGTGCCTATGGCTACACCTTC
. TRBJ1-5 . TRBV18 CASSPQQNRAQPQHF TGTGCCAGCTCACCACAGCAAAACAGGGCCCAGCCCCAGCATTTT
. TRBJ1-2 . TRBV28 CASSPEGDGFYGYTF TGTGCCAGCAGTCCCGAAGGGGACGGATTCTATGGCTACACCTTC
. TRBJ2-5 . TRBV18 CASSPPGGGETQYF TGTGCCAGCTCACCACCGGGAGGGGGAGAGACCCAGTACTTC
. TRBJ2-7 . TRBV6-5 CASSYSSFGDYEQYF TGTGCCAGCAGTTACTCATCGTTCGGGGATTACGAGCAGTACTTC
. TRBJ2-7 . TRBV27 CASSLGPGRYEQYF TGTGCCAGCAGTTTAGGCCCCGGCAGGTACGAGCAGTACTTC
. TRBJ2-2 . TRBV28 CASSLRQFNTGELFF TGTGCCAGCAGTTTAAGACAGTTTAACACCGGGGAGCTGTTTTTT
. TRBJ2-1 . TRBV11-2 CASSLGRQNYNEQFF TGTGCCAGCAGCTTAGGCCGACAGAACTACAATGAGCAGTTCTTC
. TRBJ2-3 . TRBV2 CASSSGVSDTQYF TGTGCCAGCTCTTCAGGGGTTTCAGATACGCAGTATTTT
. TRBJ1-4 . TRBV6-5 CASSSGPATNEKLFF TGTGCCAGCAGTTCCGGCCCTGCAACTAATGAAAAACTGTTTTTT
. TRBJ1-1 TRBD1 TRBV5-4 CASTPDRAHAFF TGTGCCAGCACTCCGGACAGGGCCCATGCTTTCTTT
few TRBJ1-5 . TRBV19 CASSIGQGQQPQHF TGTGCCAGTAGTATTGGGCAGGGTCAACAGCCCCAGCATTTT
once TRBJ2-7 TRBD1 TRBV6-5 CASRPGQGYEQYF TGTGCCAGCAGGCCCGGACAGGGCTACGAGCAGTACTTC
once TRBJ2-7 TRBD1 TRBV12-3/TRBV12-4 CASGGQGYEQYF TGTGCCAGCGGCGGACAGGGTTACGAGCAGTACTTC
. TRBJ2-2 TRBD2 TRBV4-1 CASSAGRGGVSTGELFF TGCGCCAGCAGCGCGGGACGCGGGGGGGTGTCCACCGGGGAGCTGTTTTTT
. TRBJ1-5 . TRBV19 CASSIGDLNQPQHF TGTGCCAGTAGTATCGGGGACCTTAATCAGCCCCAGCATTTT
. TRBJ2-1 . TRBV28 CASSGWAWNEQFF TGTGCCAGCAGTGGGTGGGCTTGGAATGAGCAGTTCTTC
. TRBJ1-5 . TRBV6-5 CASRGYSNQPQHF TGTGCCAGCAGGGGCTATAGCAATCAGCCCCAGCATTTT
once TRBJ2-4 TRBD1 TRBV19 CASSTTGGKTKNIQYF TGTGCCAGTAGTACTACAGGGGGCAAGACCAAAAACATTCAGTACTTC
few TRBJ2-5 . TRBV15 CATSSLWSQETQYF TGTGCCACCAGCAGCCTCTGGTCCCAAGAGACCCAGTACTTC
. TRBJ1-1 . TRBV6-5 CASNQRGFDTEAFF TGTGCCAGCAACCAGAGGGGGTTCGACACTGAAGCTTTCTTT
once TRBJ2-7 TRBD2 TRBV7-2 CASSQAGRAAYEQYF TGTGCCAGCAGCCAGGCCGGGAGGGCGGCCTACGAGCAGTACTTC
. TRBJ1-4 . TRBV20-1 CSASPGINEKLFF TGCAGTGCTAGTCCAGGGATAAACGAAAAACTGTTTTTT
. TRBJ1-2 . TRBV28 CASIWGGGPTNYGYTF TGTGCCAGCATCTGGGGGGGAGGCCCTACTAACTATGGCTACACCTTC
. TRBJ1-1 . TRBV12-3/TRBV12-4 CASSTFQATEAFF TGTGCCAGCAGTACCTTCCAGGCGACTGAAGCTTTCTTT
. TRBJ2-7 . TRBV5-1 CASRATNSYEQYF TGCGCCAGCAGGGCCACCAACTCCTACGAGCAGTACTTC
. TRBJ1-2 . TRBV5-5 CASSPRTQAPGYTF TGTGCCAGCAGCCCACGTACACAGGCTCCTGGCTACACCTTC
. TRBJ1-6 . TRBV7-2 CASSLSWSLNSPLHF TGTGCCAGCAGCCTTAGCTGGTCCCTTAATTCACCCCTCCACTTT
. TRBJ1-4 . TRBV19 CAGGGSANEKLFF TGTGCCGGCGGCGGTTCAGCTAATGAAAAACTGTTTTTT
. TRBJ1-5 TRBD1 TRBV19 CASTGFRDRGLIQPQHF TGTGCCAGTACCGGATTCCGGGACAGGGGGCTTATACAGCCCCAGCATTTT
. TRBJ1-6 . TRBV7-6 CASSPYHRVSSYNSPLHF TGTGCCAGCAGCCCATACCACAGGGTCAGCTCCTATAATTCACCCCTCCACTTT
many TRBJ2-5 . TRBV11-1 CASSPPGHRETQYF TGTGCCAGCAGCCCCCCGGGGCATCGAGAGACCCAGTACTTC
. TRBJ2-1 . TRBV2 CATSPSLNEQFF TGTGCTACAAGCCCCTCCCTTAATGAGCAGTTCTTC
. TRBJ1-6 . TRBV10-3 CAISGRNNSPLHF TGTGCCATCAGTGGACGAAATAATTCACCCCTCCACTTT
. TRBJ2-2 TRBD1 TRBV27 CASRRQGNTGELFF TGTGCCAGCAGGAGACAGGGGAACACCGGGGAGCTGTTTTTT